A single sample gave rise to the 16 T cell receptor beta chains below, sequenced in a study of metastatic and nonmetastatic thyroid tumors. No treatment of any kind had been given to any patient before thyroid surgery. Using MiXCR, TCRdb re-called clones from the PCR reads. The sample gives some 55,000 clones, 20% of which show up once; 4% to 5% is in the top ten. Sequencing was carried out using blood. The receptors were gathered from a female donor with papillary thyroid cancer or a benign thyroid nodule (not recorded which). Some clones in this sample may be carry-over from other donors' samples.

At least ten counts were recorded for this clone. CDR3 in amino acids: CASSSRDGGANVLTF. The CDR3 DNA reads TGTGCCAGTAGTTCCCGGGACGGTGGGGCCAACGTCCTGACTTTC. The V call is TRBV19, the J call TRBJ2-6, with D perhaps given as TRBD1 or TRBD2 (5 bases each). Germline V gene sequence: CDR1 LNHDA, CDR2 SQIVND (reference sequence). This CDR3 comprises 15 residues. Trimming pared 5 bases from V and 3 bases from J, leaving 11 bases between.

This clone was recorded at least ten times. CDR3 DNA sequence: TGTGCCAGCAGTCCCAACCCCAATCAGCCCCAGCATTTT. As protein: CASSPNPNQPQHF. The V and J genes are TRBV6-1 and TRBJ1-5, with no clear D. CDR1 and CDR2 (germline): MNHNS, SASEGT. This CDR3 region has 13 residues. With 5 bases removed from V and 3 bases from J, the gap between germline ends came to 8 bases.

The chain joins TRBV11-3 to TRBJ2-7; D might be TRBD2 (6 bases). Germline values: CDR1 SGHNT, CDR2 YENEEA. V shed 4 bases and J shed 1 base, with 8 bases lying between them. The CDR3 runs 13 residues. CDR3 region: CASSYGTSYEQYF. CDR3 bases: TGTGCCAGCAGCTATGGGACTTCCTACGAGCAGTACTTC.

This chain joins TRBV18 and TRBJ2-6; 9 bases fit TRBD1. The germline V gene encodes CDR1 KGHSH and CDR2 LQKENI. Germline trimming cut 5 bases from V and 1 base from J; bases unmatched to any gene: 6. This CDR3 spans 17 amino acids. The CDR3 nucleotides are TGTGCCAGCTCATCGGGACAGGGTTCTTCTGGGGCCAACGTCCTGACTTTC. It yields the protein CASSSGQGSSGANVLTF.

This clone was counted at least ten times. V usage is TRBV19 and J usage is TRBJ1-5, with D hard to call. Germline V gene lookup returns CDR1 LNHDA and CDR2 SQIVND (reference sequence). The CDR3 loop spans 15 amino acids. Trimming removed 2 bases from V and 3 bases from J, with 11 bases in between. CDR3 sequence reads: CASSIMGSFNQPQHF. The CDR3 DNA is TGTGCCAGTAGTATAATGGGGTCCTTCAATCAGCCCCAGCATTTT. The variable domain in full, with the rest retrieved from reference TRBV19 and TRBJ1-5, is DGGITQSPKYLFRKEGQNVTLSCEQNLNHDAMYWYRQDPGQGLRLIYYSQIVNDFQKGDIAEGYSVSREKKESFPLTVTSAQKNPTAFYLCASSIMGSFNQPQHFGDGTRLSIL.

Turning to this clone: Germline is not matched at one junction end, which may reflect a read error. The chain recombines TRBV11-2 with TRBJ2-7, with 10 bases lining up with TRBD2. Germline lookup yields CDR1 SGHAT and CDR2 FQNNGV. This CDR3 spans 15 amino acids. The DNA of the CDR3 is TGTGCGAGCAGCTTAGGTAGCGGGAGGAGGGACGAGCAGTACTTC. This translates into CASSLGSGRRDEQYF.

This clone was seen ten or more times. The V and J genes are TRBV28 and TRBJ2-7; 12 bases are a match to TRBD2. V lost 10 bases to trimming and J lost 0 bases; unmatched junction nucleotides: 22. CDR1 and CDR2 (germline): MDHEN, SYDVKM. This CDR3 has 20 amino acids. CDR3 sequence reads: CATTALLASGRAITSYEQYF. The CDR3 DNA follows: TGTGCCACCACAGCTTTGTTGGCTAGCGGGAGGGCAATTACCTCCTACGAGCAGTACTTC.

This clone was seen at least ten times. The V and J genes are TRBV6-5 and TRBJ2-1; the D is unclear. The CDR3 spans 16 residues. Germline lookup yields CDR1 MNHEY and CDR2 SVGAGI. V was pared by 0 bases and J by 6 bases, with 15 bases between. CDR3 protein: CASSYSLLGERNEQFF. CDR3 nucleotides: TGTGCCAGCAGTTACTCGCTGCTCGGCGAACGCAATGAGCAGTTCTTC.

The gene calls are TRBV4-2 and TRBJ1-5, with D unresolved. Trimming removed 1 base from V and 2 bases from J, with 6 bases in between. The CDR3 covers 14 residues. CDR1 is LGHNA and CDR2 is YNFKEQ in the germline V gene. For the CDR3, the DNA is TGTGCCAGCAGCCAAGCAGGAGGCAATCAGCCCCAGCATTTT. This gives the protein CASSQAGGNQPQHF.

This clone has a count of ten or more. V and J are TRBV20-1 and TRBJ2-1, with no clear D. Trimming pared 5 bases from V and 2 bases from J, leaving 4 bases between. The CDR3 runs 11 residues. Looked up from germline, CDR1 is DFQATT and CDR2 is SNEGSKA (reference sequence). The CDR3 is CSAGTYNEQFF. CDR3 bases: TGCAGTGCTGGGACCTACAATGAGCAGTTCTTC.

Judged by abundance, this clone is medium-sized (0.01 to 0.1%). The chain recombines TRBV6-1 with TRBJ1-6; 8 bases match TRBD1. The V segment lost 1 base and the J segment 7 bases; nucleotides outside the gene matches: 9. There are 17 residues in the CDR3. Per the germline V gene, CDR1 is MNHNS and CDR2 is SASEGT. CDR3 sequence reads: CASSEVGQGAWNSPLHF. Here the CDR3 DNA reads TGTGCCAGCAGTGAAGTAGGCCAGGGGGCTTGGAATTCACCCCTCCACTTT.

Comments on this clone: A read error may produce the germline difference seen at one junction end. The chain joins TRBV4-1 to TRBJ2-7, with D possibly being TRBD2 (5 bases). CDR3 length: 14 amino acids. Per germline, CDR1 MGHRA and CDR2 YSYEKL. CDR3 sequence: CASSPGSGSYEQHF. The DNA of the CDR3 is TGCGCCAGCAGCCCGGGCAGCGGCTCCTACGAGCAGCACTTC.

As for this clone: An end of the junction differs from the germline gene, which may be a read error. The J gene is TRBJ2-1, the V gene TRBV20-1; TRBD2 agrees at 8 bases. This CDR3 is built from 16 residues. Germline CDR1 DFQATT, CDR2 SNEGSKA (reference sequence). CDR3 in amino acids: CGARELASGFTDEQFF. The CDR3 coding sequence is TGCGGTGCTAGAGAGTTGGCTAGCGGGTTCACGGATGAGCAGTTCTTC.

This clone was detected ten times or more. The chain has TRBV5-1 and TRBJ1-4; weak D call: TRBD1 (6 bases). The V and J ends lost 2 bases and 8 bases respectively, with 13 bases between them. This CDR3 region has 14 residues. The germline gives CDR1 SGHRS, CDR2 YFSETQ. DNA of the CDR3: TGCGCCAGCAGCTTTCGCGGGGGGCGGGAAAAACTGTTTTTT. The encoded protein is CASSFRGGREKLFF.

In this sample, this clone turned up many times. V gene TRBV3-1 combines with J gene TRBJ1-6; D gene ambiguous. With 1 base removed from V and 2 bases from J, the gap between germline ends came to 15 bases. The germline V gene encodes CDR1 LGHDT and CDR2 YNNKEL (reference sequence). The CDR3 sequence is 18 residues long. CDR3 nucleotides: TGTGCCAGCAGCCAAGCTCCCCCCGCTGGGACCTATAATTCACCCCTCCACTTT. This codes for CASSQAPPAGTYNSPLHF.

This clone was counted at least ten times. This same CDR3 is encoded by further DNA sequences in the sample. The J gene is TRBJ1-5, the V gene TRBV12-3 or TRBV12-4; 9 bases map to TRBD1. The ends lost 4 bases at V and 5 bases at J; junction bases unmatched: 0. The length of the CDR3 is 13 residues. The CDR3 nucleotides read TGTGCCAGCAGTTGGGACAGGGATCAGCCCCAGCATTTT. Its translation: CASSWDRDQPQHF.